A selection of T cell receptor beta chains follows, all from one sample in a study of vaccination and CD4 T cells after COVID-19. TCRdb called the PCR reads again in MiXCR, with one record for every CDR3 protein. The sample yields over 10,000 distinct CDR3 sequences, 40% to 50% seen once. These receptors are not linked to any known antigen. Sequenced material: CD4+ T cells from blood, cultured in vitro. The receptors derive from a human donor who had recovered from COVID-19. Each CDR3 is given with its conserved first and last residue.

j_call,v_call,cdr3_aa
TRBJ1-1,TRBV28,CASSLQGLWTEAFF
TRBJ1-5,TRBV28,CASSWGFSNQPQHF
TRBJ2-3,TRBV10-3,CAISGTGGTDTQYF
TRBJ2-5,TRBV10-2,CASSEEGFEVTQYF
TRBJ2-7,TRBV6-1,CASSDRDILYEQYF
TRBJ2-3,TRBV6-5,CASSYLRSADTQYF
TRBJ2-7,TRBV2,CASSKTVSYEQYF
TRBJ2-5,TRBV28,CASSPQLYRTGETQYF
TRBJ2-2,TRBV7-9,CASTLYSGGAGELFF
TRBJ2-5,TRBV7-2,CASSLASETQYF
TRBJ2-2,TRBV7-2,CASSTRQLQNTGELFF
TRBJ1-6,TRBV27,CASRGDSPNSPLHF
TRBJ2-5,TRBV7-2,CASSLPQTSGRGWETQYF
TRBJ2-3,TRBV2,CASSEGARADTQYF
TRBJ2-1,TRBV18,CASSPPTALSYNEQFF
TRBJ2-7,TRBV20-1,CSASSRSSYEQYF
TRBJ1-5,TRBV15,CATSRDIQPENQPQHF
TRBJ2-7,TRBV11-2,CASSLEGQRASYEQYF
TRBJ2-2,TRBV12-3/TRBV12-4,CASRYTGELFF
TRBJ2-1,TRBV20-1,CSAGGLAGYNEQFF
TRBJ2-3,TRBV20-1,CSAEQPLAGGKSTDTQYF
TRBJ2-1,TRBV6-5,CASSYGLSQFF